This TCR beta chain was identified in a study of radiotherapy plus CTLA-4 blockade in lung cancer. At the level of the study: Objective responses were observed in around 17% of patients, and disease control was achieved by about 30%. Points from the study as a whole: TCR clones of tumor origin grew in blood after radiotherapy plus ipilimumab.

This clone has just a few counts. Its cognate antigen is unknown. This CDR3 is 17 amino acids long. Germline V lookup: CDR1 MGHRA, CDR2 YSYEKL. The ends were cut back, 0 bases at V and 5 bases at J, with 20 bases in the middle. Repertoires were generated with immunoSEQ multiplex PCR, while TCRdb's copy carries only in-frame clones and drops some. This sample has approximately 47,000 clones; around 86% occur once, and the top ten carry more than 3%. This specimen was peripheral blood, taken from a patient treated with radiotherapy plus ipilimumab. The V call is TRBV4-1, the J call TRBJ2-7, with D tentatively TRBD2 (6 bases). This clonotype was sampled from a human donor with non-small cell lung cancer who had stable disease on radiotherapy plus ipilimumab. This chain's CDR3 is CASSQDYGTRSFNEQYF. The CDR3 region has the DNA TGCGCCAGCAGCCAAGATTATGGGACTCGAAGTTTCAACGAGCAGTACTTC.